Presented here are 21 T cell receptor beta chains from one specimen sequenced in a study of T cell changes during pregnancy in multiple sclerosis. Sequencing used immunoSEQ multiplex PCR; TCRdb keeps in-frame clones, though not all of them. Among 45,000 or so clones, 85% to 95% were seen once, and the ten largest hold 2.5% to 3%. This specimen consisted of CD8+ T cells from peripheral blood mononuclear cells, obtained in the second trimester of pregnancy. The receptors shown here come from a female donor with multiple sclerosis, enrolled in a pregnancy study.

The rearrangement uses TRBV5-6 and TRBJ2-5; TRBD2 is a possible D gene (6 bases). The germline V and J ends were trimmed by 6 bases and 1 base, with 10 bases remaining between them. The germline gives CDR1 SGHDT, CDR2 YYEEEE. This CDR3 region has 13 residues. The DNA for the CDR3 is TGTGCCAGCAATCAGGGACTCCAAGAGACCCAGTACTTC. Its translation: CASNQGLQETQYF.

This clone was seen a single time. This chain connects TRBV9 to TRBJ2-7; weak D call: TRBD2 (5 bases). Germline V lookup: CDR1 SGDLS, CDR2 YYNGEE. V lost 0 bases, J lost 6 bases, and 13 bases lay in between. The CDR3 is 14 amino acids. The CDR3 DNA reads TGTGCCAGCAGCGTAGGGACTCATCCTCGCGAGCAGTACTTC. Amino acid sequence: CASSVGTHPREQYF.

Comments on this clone: Other DNA sequences in the sample encode the same CDR3. This chain links TRBV7-2 with TRBJ2-7, with a weak D call TRBD2 (6 bases). CDR3 length: 14 amino acids. Germline V CDR1 and CDR2: SGHTA, FQGNSA. The V gene lost 2 bases and the J gene lost 2 bases, with 10 bases spanning the gap. This chain's CDR3 is CASSLRGGAYEQYF. The CDR3 region has the DNA TGTGCCAGCAGCTTACGAGGCGGGGCCTACGAGCAGTACTTC.

V gene TRBV4-3 combines with J gene TRBJ1-2; 7 bases match TRBD1. The CDR3 runs to 15 residues. The ends lost 4 bases at V and 0 bases at J; junction bases unmatched: 5. Germline CDR1 is LGHNA and CDR2 is YSLEER. The CDR3 sequence is CASSRGDRANYGYTF. In DNA form, the CDR3 reads TGCGCCAGCAGCCGAGGGGACAGAGCTAACTATGGCTACACCTTC.

This chain connects TRBV7-6 to TRBJ2-3; the match to TRBD1 covers 7 bases. The CDR3 has 16 residues. J lost 0 bases, V lost 3 bases, and 6 bases had no gene match. Germline values: CDR1 SGHVS, CDR2 FNYEAQ. The CDR3 spells CASSFLQGSSTDTQYF. The CDR3 DNA reads TGTGCCAGCAGCTTCCTACAGGGGTCGAGCACAGATACGCAGTATTTT.

The chain joins TRBV5-6 to TRBJ1-5; D call uncertain. V lost 3 bases, J lost 5 bases, and 12 bases lay in between. The CDR3 is made up of 14 amino acids. Germline V gene sequence: CDR1 SGHDT, CDR2 YYEEEE. CDR3 coding DNA: TGTGCCAGCAGCTCTGGAGGGATGGATCAGCCCCAGCATTTT. Protein: CASSSGGMDQPQHF.

The V call is TRBV7-2, the J call TRBJ1-1; D remains ambiguous. Germline CDR1 is SGHTA and CDR2 is FQGNSA. The CDR3 is 12 residues long. The V and J ends lost 4 bases and 8 bases respectively, with 11 bases between them. CDR3 nucleotide sequence: TGTGCCAGCAGCTCGACGGGTGGCGAAGCTTTCTTT. Protein: CASSSTGGEAFF.

CDR3 protein: CASSVRGEQFF. The CDR3 region has the DNA TGTGCCAGCAGCGTACGCGGTGAGCAGTTCTTC. The chain combines TRBV9 with TRBJ2-1, with D unresolved. Deletions cut 1 base from V and 9 bases from J, with 5 bases between. In germline, CDR1 is SGDLS, CDR2 YYNGEE. The CDR3 totals 11 residues.

V usage is TRBV27 and J usage is TRBJ2-2; the D is unclear. The V gene lost 4 bases and the J gene lost 1 base, with 4 bases spanning the gap. Looked up from germline, CDR1 is MNHEY and CDR2 is SMNVEV (reference sequence). The CDR3 runs to 13 residues. CDR3: CASSSGNTGELFF. CDR3 DNA sequence: TGTGCCAGCAGTTCGGGGAACACCGGGGAGCTGTTTTTT.

The chain combines TRBV2 with TRBJ1-5; TRBD1 matches 7 bases. V lost 4 bases, J lost 3 bases, and 3 bases stayed unmatched. The germline V gene encodes CDR1 SNHLY and CDR2 FYNNEI. CDR3 length equals 14 residues. In DNA, the CDR3 is TGTGCCAGCAGTGGGGGGACAGACAATCAGCCCCAGCATTTT. It codes for CASSGGTDNQPQHF.

The chain employs TRBV5-1 and TRBJ2-1, with D perhaps TRBD2 (5 bases). The CDR3 contains 15 residues. Trimming pared 1 base from V and 0 bases from J, leaving 8 bases between. The germline V gene encodes CDR1 SGHRS and CDR2 YFSETQ. The CDR3 DNA reads as TGCGCCAGCAGCTTGAAGCGGAGCTCCTACAATGAGCAGTTCTTC. Translated, it gives CASSLKRSSYNEQFF.

The chain employs TRBV2 and TRBJ2-4; no reliable D call. The CDR3 is 13 amino acids. The germline V gene has CDR1 SNHLY and CDR2 FYNNEI. Trimming took off 4 bases at V and 4 bases at J, with 8 bases between the two ends. CDR3 coding DNA: TGTGCCAGCAGTGGGCGGCAGAAAAACATTCAGTACTTC. Encoded protein: CASSGRQKNIQYF.

CDR3 DNA: TGTGCCAGCAGTTCGTCAGATACGCAGTATTTT. Translation: CASSSSDTQYF. The J gene is TRBJ2-3, the V gene TRBV6-5; the D is unclear. Germline V CDR1 and CDR2: MNHEY, SVGAGI. The CDR3 consists of 11 residues. Trimming removed 4 bases at V and 4 bases at J, with 3 bases between.

The V and J genes are TRBV7-9 and TRBJ2-2; weak D call: TRBD2 (6 bases). V gave up 5 bases and J gave up 0 bases, with 16 bases separating them. CDR1 is SEHNR and CDR2 is FQNEAQ in the germline V gene (reference sequence). The CDR3 sequence is 17 residues long. The CDR3 coding sequence is TGTGCCAGCAGCACGCCCAAGGAGGGTGCGAACACCGGGGAGCTGTTTTTT. Encoded protein: CASSTPKEGANTGELFF.

The chain is built from TRBV6-1 and TRBJ1-2, with D unresolved. Germline lookup yields CDR1 MNHNS and CDR2 SASEGT. The CDR3 consists of 14 residues. V was clipped by 8 bases and J by 6 bases, with 19 bases between them. The CDR3: CASLLPRVGHGYTF. As DNA, the CDR3 is TGTGCCAGCCTCCTCCCCCGGGTTGGTCATGGCTACACCTTC.

This chain links TRBV21-1 with TRBJ1-2. TRBV21-1 is deemed a pseudogene. The CDR3 loop spans 16 amino acids. The CDR3 loop reads CASSKDLPRGEDGYTF. The CDR3 region has the DNA TGTGCCAGCAGCAAGGATCTCCCTCGGGGGGAGGATGGCTACACCTTC.

The CDR3 loop is CASSLGRAEQYF. DNA of the CDR3: TGTGCCAGCAGCCTCGGCAGGGCCGAGCAGTACTTC. The chain joins TRBV7-9 to TRBJ2-7; TRBD1 is a possible D gene (5 bases). Looked up from germline, CDR1 is SEHNR and CDR2 is FQNEAQ (reference sequence). Trimming took 5 bases from V and 6 from J, leaving 11 bases between them. The CDR3 spans 12 residues.

The chain joins TRBV9 to TRBJ1-1; a possible D gene is TRBD1 (6 bases). This CDR3 is built from 16 residues. V lost 3 bases, J lost 0 bases, and 15 bases lay in between. The germline CDR1 and CDR2 sequences are SGDLS and YYNGEE. This chain's CDR3 is CASSAGGGALNTEAFF. DNA of the CDR3: TGTGCCAGCAGCGCCGGTGGGGGGGCCCTGAACACTGAAGCTTTCTTT. The full variable domain, with the rest looked up from reference TRBV9 and TRBJ1-1, is DSGVTQTPKHLITATGQRVTLRCSPRSGDLSVYWYQQSLDQGLQFLIQYYNGEERAKGNILERFSAQQFPDLHSELNLSSLELGDSALYFCASSAGGGALNTEAFFGQGTRLTVV.

This chain links TRBV7-9 with TRBJ2-7; D is possibly TRBD2 (6 bases). Per germline, CDR1 SEHNR and CDR2 FQNEAQ (reference sequence). Trimming cost V 6 bases and J 2 bases, with 11 bases left between them. The CDR3 totals 13 residues. CDR3 sequence: CASSGGTAYEQYF. The CDR3 region has the DNA TGTGCCAGCAGTGGCGGGACTGCCTACGAGCAGTACTTC.

Written as DNA, the CDR3 is TGTGCCAGCAGCGCGCAGGGAAACACCATATATTTT. This sequence encodes CASSAQGNTIYF. The V gene is TRBV9, the J gene TRBJ1-3; D unclear. Germline CDR1 SGDLS, CDR2 YYNGEE. The CDR3 has 12 amino acids. V was pared by 3 bases and J by 4 bases, with 5 bases between.

Worth noting for this clone: Other DNA sequences in this sample translate to the same CDR3. CDR3 sequence: CASSFWGTSGGGSYNEQFF. CDR3 coding DNA: TGTGCCAGCAGCTTTTGGGGGACTAGCGGGGGTGGTTCCTACAATGAGCAGTTCTTC. The chain couples TRBV7-3 to TRBJ2-1; TRBD2 matches at 14 bases. The CDR3 loop spans 19 amino acids. J lost 1 base, V lost 3 bases, and 8 bases had no gene match. Germline-derived CDR1 and CDR2 are SGHTA and FQGTGA.